This TCR beta chain is from a study of blood T cell repertoires in COVID-19 (dated by TCRdb to about 2020). About the study as a whole: Samples from collaborators originated in the United States, Italy and Spain and spanned both the acute and convalescent phases of COVID-19. The material from the prospective study consisted of cDNA or gDNA derived from T cells, B-cell-depleted T cells, or PBMCs. Deeply sampled blood TCRbeta repertoires from subjects exposed to, actively infected with, or recovered from COVID-19 were included in the dataset. The repertoires were made available in a free public database intended to serve as a resource for research on the immune response to SARS-CoV-2. The samples were drawn from the first 160 participants of the ongoing ImmuneRACE study and from 950 to 1,500 subjects provided by 6 global collaborators. Nearly every sample came with metadata listing a de-identified subject ID, COVID-19 status, age in years and sex. Where available, HLA class I and class II types were obtained from metadata supplied by the sample provider rather than from assay-based typing. Summary of the overall study and its limitations: Clinical and demographic metadata were provided uncurated, with the amount varying by source and participant.

V lost 0 bases and J lost 11 bases; the stretch between them is 12 bases long. Looking up the germline V gene yields CDR1 SGHRS and CDR2 YFSETQ. The CDR3 starts with the cysteine, ends with the phenylalanine, and has 13 residues. Of all the DNA, just the CDR3 is kept, 39 bases in frame from base 1. TCRbeta CDR3 regions were amplified from genomic DNA using the immunoSEQ Assay, a bias-controlled multiplex PCR. On the study's bioinformatics: Nucleated cell counts per sample were estimated from amplification of reference gene primers within the assay. To quantify the absolute abundance of each unique TCRbeta CDR3 rearrangement, sequence reads were collapsed and filtered. Productive Simpson clonality was computed per sample as the square root of Simpson's diversity index over productive rearrangements. TCRdb took this table from immuneACCESS and kept in-frame rearrangements with V and J called. Such tables lack part of the clones; where checked against another copy, unresolved V genes explain under half of the gap, and the rest is unexplained. V and J calls and clone size are given by that table; D and trimming were obtained from the DNA. Here the sample has some 74,000 clones; roughly three quarters occur a single time. Clones ranked in the top ten supply approximately 15% of the sample.

To note about this clone: The clone's antigen remains unknown. The input lacks base qualities; no much larger clone sits a single base away.

Whole blood was collected in K2EDTA tubes by collaborating institutions according to the institutions' own protocols. For TCRbeta analysis, collaborators shipped samples as frozen whole blood, isolated PBMCs, or DNA extracted from either of those sample types. This chain is built from TRBV5-1 and TRBJ2-1; too little of a D gene remains to name it. Source material: peripheral blood. The receptor was derived from a man between 65 and 85 years old with active or convalescent COVID-19. The CDR3: CASSLDKRSQQFF. The bases read TGCGCCAGCAGCTTGGACAAACGAAGTCAGCAGTTCTTC. The variable domain in full, with residues beyond the CDR3 obtained from the reference TRBV5-1 and TRBJ2-1 genes, is KAGVTQTPRYLIKTRGQQVTLSCSPISGHRSVSWYQQTPGQGLQFLFEYFSETQRNKGNFPGRFSGRQFSNSRSEMNVSTLELGDSALYLCASSLDKRSQQFFGPGTRLTVL.